This record looks at one T cell receptor beta chain sequence and its context. Its antigen is currently unknown. The CDR3 has 13 residues. The V and J ends lost 2 bases and 4 bases respectively, with 8 bases between them. Germline V gives CDR1 KGHSH, CDR2 LQKENI. The data derive from a study of shared clonotypes between healthy human individuals. Notes on the study in general: Only blood samples were collected, and tissue repertoires likely differ.

In replicate PCRs of sorted subsets, about 200 ng DNA, about 29,000 T cell genomes, was used. The protocol was immunoSEQ multiplex PCR, while the TCRdb copy is restricted to in-frame clones and leaves out a portion. The table shows more than 2 million clones, with 90% to 96% occurring only once. Adult Caucasians living in Nashville, Tennessee made up all of the donors. Sequences were obtained from naive CD4+ T cells sorted from blood. Stated subset: CD45RA+ positively selected. V gene TRBV18 combines with J gene TRBJ1-2; D is unclear. This clonotype originated in a man between 18 and 35 years old in good health. DNA of the CDR3: TGTGCCAGCTCACCAGAGACGCCCTATGGCTACACCTTC. Its protein is CASSPETPYGYTF.